Below, one TCR beta chain is given with its context. This CDR3 comprises 17 residues. Germline V gives CDR1 DFQATT, CDR2 SNEGSKA (reference sequence). V was shortened by 0 bases and J by 3 bases, with 18 bases between the two germline ends. This entry is derived from a study of identical twins. TCRdb passed the 5' RACE reads through MiXCR, listing each CDR3 protein once. The table includes 1.5 million to 2 million distinct CDR3 sequences, about 32% detected once. This sequence originates from a newborn girl in good health. This chain links TRBV20-1 with TRBJ1-5; a possible D gene is TRBD1 (5 bases). What was sequenced was cord blood. This chain's CDR3 is CSARDGTPGGINQPQHF. Written as DNA, the CDR3 is TGCAGTGCTAGAGATGGGACTCCTGGAGGGATCAATCAGCCCCAGCATTTT.